This T cell receptor (beta chain) originates from a study of graft-versus-host responses after intestinal transplantation. Study conclusions and caveats: Within the allografts of patients who had graft-donor T cell macrochimerism, graft-versus-host to host-versus-graft clonal ratios were high. Among recipient marrow samples, GvH clones were found; some appeared first in ileum or blood.

This clone is labeled medium-sized. Its antigen is undetermined. This table comes from immunoSEQ multiplex PCR, and its TCRdb copy is limited to in-frame clones, with some not included. Of about 85,000 clones in the sample, approximately 90% were seen once. V was cut by 0 bases and J by 0 bases, with 16 bases left in between. CDR3 length equals 19 residues. Germline assignment: CDR1 SGHDT and CDR2 YYEEEE. This sequence originates from a human donor who was the organ donor for an intestinal transplant. This chain links TRBV5-6 with TRBJ2-6; tentatively, D is TRBD1 or TRBD2 (5 bases each). This specimen was unstimulated CD8+ T cells sorted from spleen or lymph node cells, taken before transplant. CDR3 nucleotides: TGTGCCAGCAGCTTGGTTGGGACCTTATCCCTCTCTGGGGCCAACGTCCTGACTTTC. Protein product: CASSLVGTLSLSGANVLTF.